This T cell receptor (beta chain) emerged from a study of T cell clonality in common variable immunodeficiency. Assay used: immunoSEQ multiplex PCR; TCRdb lists only in-frame clones, some missing. The sample was found to contain tens of thousands of clones, and every one recurs. Broader study findings: Compared with controls, CVID subjects had fewer shared TCRbeta clones. T cell subpopulation sequencing would be needed to explain CVID clonality. Links between repertoire features and CVID complications were heterogeneity-limited.

There are many counts of this clone. Its antigen is not known. Most patients and controls had Caucasian heritage. This clonotype was obtained from a person aged 18-69 years in good health. What was sequenced was peripheral blood mononuclear cells.

The CDR3 protein is CASSPEGPYGYTF. The CDR3 bases that were read are TGCGCCAGCAGCCCCGAGGGGCCCTATGGC. The rearrangement links TRBV5-1 to TRBJ1-2; D perhaps matches TRBD1 (5 bases). The sequenced fragment ends 3 residues before the CDR3 boundary, so the rest is inferred from the germline J gene. Between the trimmed V and J ends, which lost 4 bases and 4 bases, there was a span of 11 bases. The CDR3 runs 13 residues. Germline V gene data show CDR1 as SGHRS and CDR2 as YFSETQ.